Each of the 9 T cell receptor beta chains below was sequenced from the same sample in a study of regulatory T cells in long-lasting Graves disease. As for time point: newly diagnosed GD, antithyroid drugs for less than 3 months. Preparation of the TCR library used RNA extracted from PBMCs. TCR beta libraries were built with iRepertoire HTBI primers and Arm-PCR of CDR3 regions. MiXCR, run by TCRdb on the multiplex PCR reads, gives a single entry per CDR3 protein. The table lists some 250,000 distinct CDR3 sequences, around 20% of them singletons. The material sequenced was peripheral blood mononuclear cells (PBMCs), taken at new diagnosis, from a patient treated with antithyroid drugs. These receptors were collected from a female donor with Graves disease.

This rearrangement joins TRBV24-1 to TRBJ2-3; possible D gene TRBD1, 5 bases. Germline values: CDR1 KGHDR, CDR2 SFDVKD. The CDR3 totals 14 residues. Deletions cut 6 bases from V and 0 bases from J, with 9 bases between. The CDR3 region has the DNA TGTGCCACCAGTCGGGCAGGGAGCACAGATACGCAGTATTTT. This translates into CATSRAGSTDTQYF.

Ten or more counts support this clonotype. The chain joins TRBV18 to TRBJ1-1, with D perhaps matching TRBD1 (6 bases). The germline CDR1 and CDR2 sequences are KGHSH and LQKENI. V lost 3 bases and J lost 7, with 18 bases in between. CDR3 length: 15 residues. CDR3 residues: CASSPVKTDRIEAFF. CDR3 DNA: TGTGCCAGCTCACCCGTGAAAACAGACAGGATTGAAGCTTTCTTT.

This clonotype showed up many times. CDR3 residues: CASSLEEETQYF. As DNA, the CDR3 is TGTGCCAGCAGCTTGGAAGAAGAGACCCAGTACTTC. The chain joins TRBV7-6 to TRBJ2-5; D is undetermined. The CDR3 covers 12 residues. V lost 3 bases to trimming and J lost 3 bases, with 5 bases between them. Germline CDR1 SGHVS, CDR2 FNYEAQ.

J is TRBJ1-4 and V is TRBV7-2, with D possibly being TRBD1 (6 bases). Trimming cost V 8 bases and J 5 bases, with 36 bases left between them. CDR1 is SGHTA, CDR2 FQGNSA, per germline. This CDR3 is 21 amino acids long. Written as DNA, the CDR3 is TGTGCCAGCGCATCTGGGGGCGGGGGAATGGGCACCGGGACTCCGAATGAAAAACTGTTTTTT. Translation gives CASASGGGGMGTGTPNEKLFF.

This clonotype came up many times. This chain joins TRBV11-3 and TRBJ1-2; TRBD1 agrees at 10 bases. The germline V gene encodes CDR1 SGHNT and CDR2 YENEEA. CDR3 length: 16 amino acids. J gave up 2 bases and V 5 bases, and 8 bases lay outside the gene matches. The CDR3, as DNA: TGTGCCAGCAGCCCAGGACCGGGACAGGGGAACTATGGCTACACCTTC. Its protein product is CASSPGPGQGNYGYTF.

This clonotype was counted ten times or more. The rearrangement links TRBV9 to TRBJ1-1, with D unclear. CDR3 size: 16 residues. Germline CDR1 and CDR2: SGDLS and YYNGEE. V lost 0 bases to trimming and J lost 1 base, with 13 bases between them. CDR3: CASSVVDREKNTEAFF. CDR3 in DNA: TGTGCCAGCAGCGTAGTTGACCGGGAGAAGAACACTGAAGCTTTCTTT. Complete variable domain (other parts from reference TRBV9 and TRBJ1-1): DSGVTQTPKHLITATGQRVTLRCSPRSGDLSVYWYQQSLDQGLQFLIQYYNGEERAKGNILERFSAQQFPDLHSELNLSSLELGDSALYFCASSVVDREKNTEAFFGQGTRLTVV.

The table lists this clonotype with many counts. The genes are TRBV20-1 and TRBJ2-7; D gene uncertain. Trimming stripped 0 bases from V and 1 base from J, with 10 bases between. Germline CDR1 reads DFQATT; CDR2 reads SNEGSKA (reference sequence). This CDR3 spans 14 amino acids. The CDR3 loop is CSAREQYGSYEQYF. CDR3 sequence (DNA): TGCAGTGCTAGAGAGCAGTACGGATCCTACGAGCAGTACTTC.

V and J are TRBV2 and TRBJ2-3, with TRBD2 matching 13 bases. Germline CDR1 is SNHLY and CDR2 is FYNNEI. CDR3 length: 15 amino acids. Trimming took 7 bases from V and 1 from J; bases not matched to a gene: 2. In DNA form, the CDR3 reads TGTGCCAGCAAAGGACTAGCGGGGGGCACAGATACGCAGTATTTT. Residues: CASKGLAGGTDTQYF.

At least ten counts were recorded for this clonotype. The V and J genes are TRBV7-3 and TRBJ2-3, with D unclear. The CDR3 totals 15 residues. V gave up 4 bases and J gave up 6 bases, with 17 bases separating them. CDR1 and CDR2 (germline): SGHTA, FQGTGA. CDR3: CASSSETMAYDTQYF. The CDR3 DNA sequence: TGTGCCAGCAGCTCCGAGACGATGGCATATGATACGCAGTATTTT.